This TCR beta chain was profiled in a study of Tregs in tolerant kidney transplant recipients. Study conclusions and caveats: This study did not directly address biological reproducibility.

About this clone: Its antigen is as yet unknown.

The protocol was immunoSEQ multiplex PCR, while the TCRdb copy is restricted to in-frame clones and leaves out a portion. The data contain 110,000 or so clones, around 91% of them singletons. CD4+CD25+CD127- Tregs, CD4+CD25- non-Tregs, CD4 and CD8 cells were sorted. Germline CDR1 reads WNHNN; CDR2 reads SYGVQD (reference sequence). V was clipped by 3 bases and J by 6 bases; unmatched bases: 9. CDR3 length equals 17 residues. Sequencing used CD4+ T cells from blood. This chain connects TRBV10-1 to TRBJ2-1; 12 nucleotides match TRBD2. The sequence came from a human donor in good health. The CDR3 is CASSEPASGRGVNEQFF. The CDR3 DNA follows: TGCGCCAGCAGTGAACCGGCTAGCGGGAGGGGGGTCAATGAGCAGTTCTTC.